A selection of T cell receptor beta chains follows, all from one sample in a study of T cells in Graves' hyperthyroidism and ophthalmopathy. Via MiXCR, TCRdb re-called the multiplex PCR reads, giving one row per CDR3 protein. The profile shows 400,000 to 500,000 distinct CDR3 sequences, approximately 15% of them singletons. The sequenced sample was blood. The receptors here all came from a woman younger than 35 with Graves' hyperthyroidism. Each CDR3 is given with its conserved first and last residue. The D gene is left open where the match is weak. A clone size is listed for some rows: how often the clone was seen (once, few, many), or a class if it is expanded.

TRBV5-1	TRBJ2-3	few	TRBD2	TGCGCCAGCAGCCCCGCTAGCGGGACGGTGGTGGATACGCAGTATTTT	CASSPASGTVVDTQYF
TRBV7-2	TRBJ2-1	many	-	TGTGCCAGCAGCCTAGCCCCCGGGAGCGGCAATGAGCAGTTCTTC	CASSLAPGSGNEQFF
TRBV5-1	TRBJ2-3	many	TRBD1	TGCGCCAGCAGCCTAAGACAGGGGGGAAGCACAGATACGCAGTATTTT	CASSLRQGGSTDTQYF
TRBV5-8	TRBJ1-2	many	-	TGTGCCAGCAGCTTGGAGTCTGAGGCTTATGGCTACACCTTC	CASSLESEAYGYTF
TRBV18	TRBJ2-3	-	TRBD2	TGTGCCAGCTCACCAAACCGGGGCCTAGCGGCTGTCTATAGCACAGATACGCAGTATTTT	CASSPNRGLAAVYSTDTQYF
TRBV20-1	TRBJ2-1	-	-	TGCAGTGCTAGAAGACCGTCAAGCTCCTACAATGAGCAGTTCTTC	CSARRPSSSYNEQFF
TRBV12-3/TRBV12-4	TRBJ2-2	-	-	TGTGCCAGCATCTGGGGGTTGAACACCGGGGAGCTGTTTTTT	CASIWGLNTGELFF
TRBV7-9	TRBJ1-6	many	-	TGTGCCAGCAGCTTAGGCGGCAGAAATTCACCCCTCCACTTT	CASSLGGRNSPLHF
TRBV3-1	TRBJ2-2	many	-	TGTGCCAGCAGCCCACGGGAGACCACCGGGGAGCTGTTTTTT	CASSPRETTGELFF
TRBV12-3/TRBV12-4	TRBJ1-5	many	TRBD1	TGTGCCAGCAGCCCGGACAGGGGGTTTAATCAGCCCCAGCATTTT	CASSPDRGFNQPQHF
TRBV3-1	TRBJ2-1	-	TRBD2	TGTGCCAGCAGCTCCCCGACTAGCGGGAGGGCCGGGGAGCAGTTCTTC	CASSSPTSGRAGEQFF
TRBV5-1	TRBJ1-2	many	-	TGCGCCAGCAGCTTGGACGTCAGTAACTATGGCTACACCTTC	CASSLDVSNYGYTF
TRBV14	TRBJ1-2	few	-	TGTGCCAGCAGCCAAGATGAAGGGACAACCTATGGCTACACCTTC	CASSQDEGTTYGYTF
TRBV18	TRBJ1-6	many	TRBD1	TGTGCCAGCTCACCCCGGGACAGCGATAATTCACCCCTCCACTTT	CASSPRDSDNSPLHF
TRBV6-1	TRBJ2-4	-	TRBD2	TGTGCCAGCAGTGAAGCGGGCCCCGGCGTAGCGGGGAACATTCAGTACTTC	CASSEAGPGVAGNIQYF
TRBV27	TRBJ2-3	many	TRBD1	TGTGCCAGCAGTCCTGCGCCGGGACAGGGCTCAGATACGCAGTATTTT	CASSPAPGQGSDTQYF
TRBV4-1	TRBJ2-7	many	TRBD2	TGCGCCAGCAGCGTCCACCCAGCGGGAGTGGCGAGGGAGCAGTACTTC	CASSVHPAGVAREQYF
TRBV19	TRBJ1-5	-	-	TGTGCCAGTAGTCCCCGGCAGGGCATCAATCAGCCCCAGCATTTT	CASSPRQGINQPQHF
TRBV12-3/TRBV12-4	TRBJ2-7	many	TRBD2	TGTGCCAGCAGTCGCTCGACTAGCGGATCCTACGAGCAGTACTTC	CASSRSTSGSYEQYF
TRBV27	TRBJ2-2	many	-	TGTGCCAGCAGTTCCGTAAAATCGACTAGTTATACCGGGGAGCTGTTTTTT	CASSSVKSTSYTGELFF
TRBV6-2/TRBV6-3	TRBJ2-1	-	-	TGTGCCAGCAGTCTGGACAGGGAGGGCAATGAGCAGTTCTTC	CASSLDREGNEQFF
TRBV12-3/TRBV12-4	TRBJ1-2	many	-	TGTGCCAGCAGTTTAGCGGCAGGGGCTCCCTATGGCTACACCTTC	CASSLAAGAPYGYTF
TRBV2	TRBJ1-3	many	-	TGTGCCAGCAGGGCCTTACAGGGTACTGGAAACACCATATATTTT	CASRALQGTGNTIYF
TRBV6-1	TRBJ2-5	many	TRBD2	TGTGCCAGCAGTTCGGGGCGGGAGCGAAGGGAGACCCAGTACTTC	CASSSGRERRETQYF
TRBV29-1	TRBJ1-4	few	TRBD1	TGCAGCGTTGAAGACAACAGGGGGTTCAGGGAAAAACTGTTTTTT	CSVEDNRGFREKLFF
TRBV18	TRBJ2-7	many	TRBD1	TGTGCCAGCTCAAGGGACAGGGAAGGCGAGCAGTACTTC	CASSRDREGEQYF
TRBV3-1	TRBJ1-3	many	-	TGTGCCAGCAGCCAAGTCAACTCTGGAAACACCATATATTTT	CASSQVNSGNTIYF
TRBV7-9	TRBJ2-3	many	TRBD2	TGTGCCAGCAGCTTAGACGGACTAGCGGGCACAGATACGCAGTATTTT	CASSLDGLAGTDTQYF
TRBV20-1	TRBJ2-3	once	-	TGCAGTCCACAGACTAGAGACACAGATACGCAGTATTTT	CSPQTRDTDTQYF
TRBV10-3	TRBJ2-5	many	-	TGTGCCATCAGCCCCACGACTAGTAGTATCGAGACCCAGTACTTC	CAISPTTSSIETQYF
TRBV12-3/TRBV12-4	TRBJ2-1	many	TRBD1	TGTGCCAGCAGTCCCAGACAGGGCGGCTACAATGAGCAGTTCTTC	CASSPRQGGYNEQFF
TRBV7-9	TRBJ1-3	many	-	TGTGCCAGCAGCATGAGAACAGGGAGCTCTGGAAACACCATATATTTT	CASSMRTGSSGNTIYF
TRBV4-1	TRBJ1-4	-	-	TGCGCCAGCAGCCAAGGGTCAGGGACTAATGAAAAACTGTTTTTT	CASSQGSGTNEKLFF
TRBV7-8	TRBJ2-5	many	-	TGTGCCAGCAGCTTAGTCAGGGAGAAAGAGACCCAGTACTTC	CASSLVREKETQYF
TRBV19	TRBJ2-2	-	TRBD2	TGTGCCAGTAGTACGGGACTAGCGGGAGCCGAGAACGGGGAGCTGTTTTTT	CASSTGLAGAENGELFF
TRBV12-3/TRBV12-4	TRBJ2-1	many	-	TGTGCCAGCAGTTCAGCAGATGAGCAGTTCTTC	CASSSADEQFF
TRBV4-1	TRBJ2-5	many	-	TGCGCCAGCAGCCATTCTAAGGGGGACTGGGTGAGGGAGACCCAGTACTTC	CASSHSKGDWVRETQYF
TRBV19	TRBJ1-2	many	TRBD1	TGTGCCAGTAGTAAAGGGTGGAGTAGACAGGGGGCAGATGACTATGGCTACACCTTC	CASSKGWSRQGADDYGYTF
TRBV7-2	TRBJ2-2	-	TRBD2	TGTGCCAGCAGCTCGATTAAGGTCTTTCTAGCGGGAGATAGGACCGGGGAGCTGTTTTTT	CASSSIKVFLAGDRTGELFF
TRBV27	TRBJ1-1	-	-	TGTGCCAGCAGTTTATCAGGCACCTATAATGAAGCTTTCTTT	CASSLSGTYNEAFF
TRBV6-1	TRBJ1-1	many	-	TGTGCCAGCAGTGAACGTAGACAGAACACTGAAGCTTTCTTT	CASSERRQNTEAFF
TRBV28	TRBJ2-1	many	-	TGTGCCAGCAAAGCCGGCTCAAGCTCCTACAATGAGCAGTTCTTC	CASKAGSSSYNEQFF
TRBV29-1	TRBJ2-5	-	-	TGCAGCGTCATTGGGGGAGGTTCTCGGGAGACCCAGTACTTC	CSVIGGGSRETQYF
TRBV9	TRBJ2-2	few	-	TGTGCCAGCAGCGGAGCCACGTGGGCCGGGGAGCTGTTTTTT	CASSGATWAGELFF
TRBV2	TRBJ2-1	few	TRBD2	TGTGCCAGCACTCCACTAGCGGGGGGGGGGGGTGAGCAGTTCTTC	CASTPLAGGGGEQFF
TRBV11-3	TRBJ2-1	many	-	TGTGCCAGCAGCTTAGCAGGGGGCGGGAGAGGCGATGAGCAGTTCTTC	CASSLAGGGRGDEQFF
TRBV10-1	TRBJ1-6	many	TRBD1	TGCGCCAGCAGCGAGGACAGGCGAGGATCACCCCTCCACTTT	CASSEDRRGSPLHF
TRBV5-4	TRBJ2-3	-	-	TGTGCCAGCACCCCCCATGGCTCAGATACGCAGTATTTT	CASTPHGSDTQYF